This T cell receptor beta chain stems from a study of T cells in Graves' hyperthyroidism and ophthalmopathy. Germline-derived CDR1 and CDR2 are SGHTS and YDEGEE. V was clipped by 1 base and J by 6 bases, with 20 bases between them. This CDR3 comprises 16 residues. This clonotype was seen more than once but under ten times. Authors of the study amplified TCR beta CDR3 regions from RNA transcripts. The TCR CDR3 was amplified in a first-round RT-PCR using the HTBI primer set. TCRdb ran MiXCR on the multiplex PCR reads and lists one entry per CDR3 protein. The sample has approximately 590,000 distinct CDR3 sequences, roughly 50% seen once; the top ten hold roughly 8.2%.

This sequence joins TRBV5-8 and TRBJ2-7; D is uncertain. The TCR originated in a woman younger than 30 with Graves' hyperthyroidism. Sequenced: peripheral blood or thyroid tissue (not recorded which). The CDR3 region has the DNA TGTGCCAGCAGCTTGAGATCCGCCCGGTATAGTGGCGAGCAGTACTTC. Translating it yields CASSLRSARYSGEQYF.